This T cell receptor beta chain was sequenced for a study of blood T cell repertoires in COVID-19. Study-wide context: PBMCs, B-cell-depleted T cells, or T cells were the source of the cDNA or gDNA that made up the material.

Some clones are missing from TCRdb's copy, which holds only in-frame ones; the method was immunoSEQ multiplex PCR. The data contain 95,000 to 120,000 clones, roughly 80% of them singletons. This clonotype was obtained from a woman between 40 and 50 years old with acute or convalescent COVID-19. The material sequenced was peripheral blood.

In DNA form, the CDR3 reads TGTGCCAGCAGTTACTTGACAGGGGCGAATTCACCCCTCCACTTT. Protein: CASSYLTGANSPLHF. This chain connects TRBV6-5 to TRBJ1-6, with TRBD1 matching over 8 bases. There are 15 residues in the CDR3. V was pared by 1 base and J by 7 bases, with 3 bases of the junction left unmatched. The germline V gene encodes CDR1 MNHEY and CDR2 SVGAGI.